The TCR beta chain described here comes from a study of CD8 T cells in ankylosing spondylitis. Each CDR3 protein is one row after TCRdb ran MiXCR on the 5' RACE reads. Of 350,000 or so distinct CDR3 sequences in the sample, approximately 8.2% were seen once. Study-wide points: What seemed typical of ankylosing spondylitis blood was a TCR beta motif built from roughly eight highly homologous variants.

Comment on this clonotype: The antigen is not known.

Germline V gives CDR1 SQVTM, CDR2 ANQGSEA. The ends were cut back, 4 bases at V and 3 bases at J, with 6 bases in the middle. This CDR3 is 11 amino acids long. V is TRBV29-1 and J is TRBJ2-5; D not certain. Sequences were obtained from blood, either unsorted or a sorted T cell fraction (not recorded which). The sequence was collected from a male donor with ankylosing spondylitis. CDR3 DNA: TGCAGCGTTGGGGAAGAAGAGACCCAGTACTTC. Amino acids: CSVGEEETQYF.